Detailed here is one T cell receptor beta chain. This specimen belongs to a study of shared clonotypes between healthy human individuals. Splitting of CD4+ cells produced CD45RA+ naive and CD45RA-negative memory subsets. The germline V and J ends were trimmed by 6 bases and 1 base, with 11 bases remaining between them. The CDR3 is made up of 14 amino acids. The germline V gene encodes CDR1 MNHEY and CDR2 SMNVEV (reference sequence). Only in-frame clones appear in the TCRdb table, and some are missing; sequencing was by immunoSEQ multiplex PCR. The sample comprises 550,000 to 850,000 clones, over 55% of which are singletons, and 1.8% rests with the top ten.

Sequencing was performed on memory CD4+ T cells sorted from blood. Subset indicated: CD45RA-negative fraction. The receptor was derived from a woman aged 30 to 39 in good health. The chain joins TRBV27 to TRBJ2-3; D call uncertain. Written as DNA, the CDR3 is TGTGCCAGCAGGGGGTTTTTGGGCACAGATACGCAGTATTTT. Translation: CASRGFLGTDTQYF.